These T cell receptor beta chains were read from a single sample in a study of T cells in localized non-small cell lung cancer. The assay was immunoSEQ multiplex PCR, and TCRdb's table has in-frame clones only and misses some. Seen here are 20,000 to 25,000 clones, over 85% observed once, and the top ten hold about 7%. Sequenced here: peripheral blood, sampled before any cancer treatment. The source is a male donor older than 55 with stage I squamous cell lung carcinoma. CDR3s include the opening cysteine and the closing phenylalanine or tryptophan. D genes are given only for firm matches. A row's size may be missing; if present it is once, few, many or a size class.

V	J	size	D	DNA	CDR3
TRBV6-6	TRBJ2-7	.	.	TGTGCCAGCAGTTACGGCCCCGAATACGAGCAGTACTTC	CASSYGPEYEQYF
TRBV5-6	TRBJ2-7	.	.	TGTGCCAGCAGCTTGGGCCACGAGCAGTACTTC	CASSLGHEQYF
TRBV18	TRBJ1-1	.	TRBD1	TGTGCCAGCTCACCGTTGGGACAGTCGAACACTGAAGCTTTCTTT	CASSPLGQSNTEAFF
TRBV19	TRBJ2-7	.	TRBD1	TGTGCCAGTAGTCCCGGGACAGTCTCCTACGAGCAGTACTTC	CASSPGTVSYEQYF
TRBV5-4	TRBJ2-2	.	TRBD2	TGTGCCAGCAGCCGCGGGACTAGCGTAGGGGAGCTGTTTTTT	CASSRGTSVGELFF
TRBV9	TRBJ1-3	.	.	TGTGCCAGCAGCGTGAAAAGCTTTGCTGGGGCTGGAAACACCATATATTTT	CASSVKSFAGAGNTIYF
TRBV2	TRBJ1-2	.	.	TGTGCCAGCAGTGACCGACAGCAAAATGGCTACACCTTC	CASSDRQQNGYTF
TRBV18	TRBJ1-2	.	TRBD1	TGTGCCAGCTCACCTTCGATTGACAGGGTGCGTGGCTACACCTTC	CASSPSIDRVRGYTF
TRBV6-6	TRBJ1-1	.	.	TGTGCCAGCAGTCCTCAGATGAACACTGAAGCTTTCTTT	CASSPQMNTEAFF
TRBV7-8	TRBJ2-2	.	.	TGTGCCAGCAGCTTTATAACCGGGGAGCTGTTTTTT	CASSFITGELFF
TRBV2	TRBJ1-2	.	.	TGTGCCAGCTACGTCCGACAGCGCGAAGGCTATGGCTACACCTTC	CASYVRQREGYGYTF
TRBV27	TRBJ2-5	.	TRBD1	TGTGCCAGCAGTTTATCGAAAACAGGGGGCGGCGAGACCCAGTACTTC	CASSLSKTGGGETQYF
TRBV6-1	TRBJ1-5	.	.	TGTGCCAGCAGTGAAAATACAGTTCCATCAGCTCCCCAGCATTTT	CASSENTVPSAPQHF
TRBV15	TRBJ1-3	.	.	TGTGCCACCGAACCGGGACTAACTGGAAACACCATATATTTT	CATEPGLTGNTIYF
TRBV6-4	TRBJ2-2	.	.	TGTGCCAGCAGTAAAATGGGCAGTGACACCGGGGAGCTGTTTTTT	CASSKMGSDTGELFF
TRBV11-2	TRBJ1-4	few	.	TGTGCCAGCAGCTTAGATCTGGTCCTTAATGAAAAACTGTTTTTT	CASSLDLVLNEKLFF